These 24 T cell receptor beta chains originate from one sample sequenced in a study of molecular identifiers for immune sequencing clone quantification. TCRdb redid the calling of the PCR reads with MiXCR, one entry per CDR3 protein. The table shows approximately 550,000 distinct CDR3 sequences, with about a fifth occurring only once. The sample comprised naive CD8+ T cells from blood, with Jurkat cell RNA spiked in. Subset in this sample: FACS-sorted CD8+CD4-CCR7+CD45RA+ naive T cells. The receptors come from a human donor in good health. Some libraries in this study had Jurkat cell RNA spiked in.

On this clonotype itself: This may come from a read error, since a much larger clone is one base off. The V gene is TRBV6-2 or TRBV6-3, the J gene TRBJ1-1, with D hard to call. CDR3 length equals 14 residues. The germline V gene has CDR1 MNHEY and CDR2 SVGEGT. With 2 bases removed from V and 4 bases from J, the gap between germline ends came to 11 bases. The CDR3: CASSYRVTSTEAFF. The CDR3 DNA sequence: TGTGCCAGCAGTTACAGGGTTACGAGCACTGAAGCTTTCTTT.

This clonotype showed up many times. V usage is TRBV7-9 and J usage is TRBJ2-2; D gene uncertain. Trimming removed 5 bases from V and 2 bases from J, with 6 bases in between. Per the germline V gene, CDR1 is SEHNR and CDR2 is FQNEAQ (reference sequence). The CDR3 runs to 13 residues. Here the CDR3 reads CASSHRNTGELFF. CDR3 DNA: TGTGCCAGCAGCCATCGTAACACCGGGGAGCTGTTTTTT. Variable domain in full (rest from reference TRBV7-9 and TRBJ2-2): DTGVSQNPRHKITKRGQNVTFRCDPISEHNRLYWYRQTLGQGPEFLTYFQNEAQLEKSRLLSDRFSAERPKGSFSTLEIQRTEQGDSAMYLCASSHRNTGELFFGEGSRLTVL.

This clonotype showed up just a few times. CDR3 bases: TGTGCCAGCAGCGACGGGCTCTCCTACAATGAGCAGTTCTTC. This sequence encodes CASSDGLSYNEQFF. This rearrangement joins TRBV7-9 to TRBJ2-1; D is ambiguous. The V end lost 5 bases, the J end lost 0 bases, and 8 bases lay between the germline ends. From germline, CDR1 is SEHNR and CDR2 FQNEAQ (reference sequence). This CDR3 is built from 14 residues.

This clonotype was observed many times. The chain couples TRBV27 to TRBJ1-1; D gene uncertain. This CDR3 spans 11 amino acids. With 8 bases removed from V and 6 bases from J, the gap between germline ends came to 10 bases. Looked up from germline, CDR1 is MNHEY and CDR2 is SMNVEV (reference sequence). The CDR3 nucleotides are TGTGCCAGCTCGGACGGCCCTGAAGCTTTCTTT. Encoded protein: CASSDGPEAFF.

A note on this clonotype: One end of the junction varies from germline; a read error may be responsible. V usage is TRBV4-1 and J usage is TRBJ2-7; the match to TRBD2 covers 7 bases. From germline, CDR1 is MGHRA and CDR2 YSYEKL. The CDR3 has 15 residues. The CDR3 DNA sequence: TGCGCCAGCAGCCTGACCGGGACTAACTCCTACGAGCGGTACTTC. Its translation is CASSLTGTNSYERYF.

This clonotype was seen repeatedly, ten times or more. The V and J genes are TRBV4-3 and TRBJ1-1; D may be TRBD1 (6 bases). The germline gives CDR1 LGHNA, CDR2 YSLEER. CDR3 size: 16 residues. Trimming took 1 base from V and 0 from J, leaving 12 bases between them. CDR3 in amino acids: CASSQGWGGLNTEAFF. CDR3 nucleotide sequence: TGCGCCAGCAGCCAAGGATGGGGGGGCCTGAACACTGAAGCTTTCTTT.

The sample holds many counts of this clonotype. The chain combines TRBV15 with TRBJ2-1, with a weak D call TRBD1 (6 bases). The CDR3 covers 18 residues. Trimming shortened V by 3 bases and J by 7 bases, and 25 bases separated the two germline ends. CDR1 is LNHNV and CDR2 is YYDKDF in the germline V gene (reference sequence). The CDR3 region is CATSSLPGVPTMRNEQFF. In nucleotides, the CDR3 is TGTGCCACCAGCAGCCTACCAGGGGTGCCAACAATGAGGAATGAGCAGTTCTTC.

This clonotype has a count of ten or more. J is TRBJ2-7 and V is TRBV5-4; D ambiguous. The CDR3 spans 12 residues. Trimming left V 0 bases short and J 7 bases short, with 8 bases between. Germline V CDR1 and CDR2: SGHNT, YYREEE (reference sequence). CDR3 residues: CASSLGLREQYF. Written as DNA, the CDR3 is TGTGCCAGCAGCTTGGGTTTGCGGGAGCAGTACTTC.

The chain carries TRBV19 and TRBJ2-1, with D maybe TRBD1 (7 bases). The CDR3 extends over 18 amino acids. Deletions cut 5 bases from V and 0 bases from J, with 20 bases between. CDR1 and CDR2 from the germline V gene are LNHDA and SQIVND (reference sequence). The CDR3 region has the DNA TGTGCCAGTAGTTCACAGGACAGGCGGGGTTACTCCTACAATGAGCAGTTCTTC. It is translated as CASSSQDRRGYSYNEQFF.

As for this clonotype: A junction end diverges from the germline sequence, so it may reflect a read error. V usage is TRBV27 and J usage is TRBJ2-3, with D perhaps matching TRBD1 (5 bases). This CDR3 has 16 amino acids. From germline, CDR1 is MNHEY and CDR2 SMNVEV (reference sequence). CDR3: CAGSLLAGPSTDTQYF. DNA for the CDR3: TGTGCCGGCAGTTTATTGGCAGGGCCGAGCACAGATACGCAGTATTTT.

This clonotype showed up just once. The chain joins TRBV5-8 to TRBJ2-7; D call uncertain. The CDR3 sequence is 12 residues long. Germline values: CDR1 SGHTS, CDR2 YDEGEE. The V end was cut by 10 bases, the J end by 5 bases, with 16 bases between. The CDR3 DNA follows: TGTGCCGGCAACACCCGCTGGGACGAGCAGTACTTC. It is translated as CAGNTRWDEQYF.

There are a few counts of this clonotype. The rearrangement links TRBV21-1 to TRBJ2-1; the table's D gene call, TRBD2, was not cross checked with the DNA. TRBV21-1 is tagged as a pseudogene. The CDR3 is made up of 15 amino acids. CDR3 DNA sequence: TGTGCCAGCCGGCGGGTCCAAAGCTCCTACAATGAGCAGTTCTTC. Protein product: CASRRVQSSYNEQFF.

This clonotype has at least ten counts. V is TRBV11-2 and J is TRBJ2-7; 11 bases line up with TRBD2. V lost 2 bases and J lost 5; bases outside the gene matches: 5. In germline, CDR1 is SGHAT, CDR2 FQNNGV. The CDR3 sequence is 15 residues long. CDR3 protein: CASSLHSGGANEQYF. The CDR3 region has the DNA TGTGCCAGCAGCTTACATAGCGGGGGGGCGAACGAGCAGTACTTC.

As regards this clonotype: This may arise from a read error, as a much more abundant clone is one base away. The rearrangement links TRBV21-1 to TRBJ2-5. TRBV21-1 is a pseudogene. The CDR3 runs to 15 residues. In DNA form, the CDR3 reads TGTGCCAGCAGCGACGTAGGTTGGGCCCAAGAGACCCAGTACTTC. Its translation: CASSDVGWAQETQYF.

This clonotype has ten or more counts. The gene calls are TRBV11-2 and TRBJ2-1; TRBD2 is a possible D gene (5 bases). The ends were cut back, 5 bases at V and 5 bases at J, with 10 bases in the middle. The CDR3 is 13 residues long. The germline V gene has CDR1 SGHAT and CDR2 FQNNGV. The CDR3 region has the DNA TGTGCCAGCAGCGGAACTAGGGACAATGAGCAGTTCTTC. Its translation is CASSGTRDNEQFF.

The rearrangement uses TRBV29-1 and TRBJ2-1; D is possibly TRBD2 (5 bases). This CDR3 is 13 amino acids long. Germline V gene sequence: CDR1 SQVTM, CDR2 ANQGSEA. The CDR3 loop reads CTMRAGAYNEQFF. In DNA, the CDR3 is TGCACTATGCGGGCCGGCGCCTACAATGAGCAGTTCTTC.

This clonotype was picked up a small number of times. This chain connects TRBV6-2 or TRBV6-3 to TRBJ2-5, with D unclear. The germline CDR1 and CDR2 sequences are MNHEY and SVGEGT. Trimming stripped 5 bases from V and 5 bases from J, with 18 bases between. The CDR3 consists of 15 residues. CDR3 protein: CASSHTDRGWETQYF. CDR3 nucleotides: TGTGCCAGCAGTCACACCGATAGAGGATGGGAGACCCAGTACTTC.

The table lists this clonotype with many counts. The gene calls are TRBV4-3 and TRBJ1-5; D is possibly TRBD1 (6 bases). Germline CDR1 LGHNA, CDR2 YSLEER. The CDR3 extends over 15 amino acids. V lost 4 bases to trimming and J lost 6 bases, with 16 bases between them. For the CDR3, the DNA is TGCGCCAGCAGCCCACAGTGGACAGCTTCTCAGCCCCAGCATTTT. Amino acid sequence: CASSPQWTASQPQHF.

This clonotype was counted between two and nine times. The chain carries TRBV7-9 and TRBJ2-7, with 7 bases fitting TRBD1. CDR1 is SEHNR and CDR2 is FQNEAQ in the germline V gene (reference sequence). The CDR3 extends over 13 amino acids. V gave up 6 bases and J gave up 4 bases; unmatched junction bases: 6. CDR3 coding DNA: TGTGCCAGCAGGGGACAGAACCTATACGAGCAGTACTTC. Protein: CASRGQNLYEQYF.

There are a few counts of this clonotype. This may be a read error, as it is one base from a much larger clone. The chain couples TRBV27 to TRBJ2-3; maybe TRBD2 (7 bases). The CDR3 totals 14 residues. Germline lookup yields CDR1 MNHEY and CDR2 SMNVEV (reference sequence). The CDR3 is CASRQGGGTDTRYF. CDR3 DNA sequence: TGTGCCAGCAGGCAAGGCGGGGGCACAGATACGCGGTATTTT.

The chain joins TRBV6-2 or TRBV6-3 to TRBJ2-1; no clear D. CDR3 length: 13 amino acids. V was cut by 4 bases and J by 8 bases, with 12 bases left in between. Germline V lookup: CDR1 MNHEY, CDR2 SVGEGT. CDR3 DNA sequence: TGTGCCAGCAGTTCCTCCCTGTTTTATGAGCAGTTCTTC. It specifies CASSSSLFYEQFF.

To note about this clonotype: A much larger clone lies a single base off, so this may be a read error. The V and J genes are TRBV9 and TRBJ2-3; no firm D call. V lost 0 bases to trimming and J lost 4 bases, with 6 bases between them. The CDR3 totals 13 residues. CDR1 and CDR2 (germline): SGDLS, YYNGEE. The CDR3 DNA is TGTGCCAGCAGCGTAGGACTGTCAGATACGCAGTATTTT. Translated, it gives CASSVGLSDTQYF.

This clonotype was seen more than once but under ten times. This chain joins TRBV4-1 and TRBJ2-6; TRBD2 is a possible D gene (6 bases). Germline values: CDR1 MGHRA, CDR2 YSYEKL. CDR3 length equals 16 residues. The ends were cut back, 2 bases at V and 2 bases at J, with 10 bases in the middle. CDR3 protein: CASSQIAVPGANVLTF. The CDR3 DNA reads TGCGCCAGCAGCCAAATAGCGGTCCCTGGGGCCAACGTCCTGACTTTC.

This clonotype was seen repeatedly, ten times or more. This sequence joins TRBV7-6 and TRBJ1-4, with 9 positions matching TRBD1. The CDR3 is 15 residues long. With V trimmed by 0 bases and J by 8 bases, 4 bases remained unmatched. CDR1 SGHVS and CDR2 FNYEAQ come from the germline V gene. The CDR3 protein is CASSLAGQGGEKLFF. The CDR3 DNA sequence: TGTGCCAGCAGCTTAGCGGGACAGGGTGGCGAAAAACTGTTTTTT.